One sample yielded the 30 T cell receptor beta chains listed below, sequenced in a study of T cells in Graves' hyperthyroidism and ophthalmopathy. From RNA transcripts, TCR beta CDR3 regions were amplified. A first-round RT-PCR of the TCR CDR3 used the HTBI primer set. Each CDR3 protein gets one entry after TCRdb re-called the multiplex PCR reads with MiXCR. The repertoire holds 450,000 to 700,000 distinct CDR3 sequences, 46% seen once, with 15% to 20% in the top ten. The sequenced sample consisted of peripheral blood or thyroid tissue (not recorded which). The receptor source for this set is an adult woman with Graves' disease, either hyperthyroidism or ophthalmopathy (not recorded which).

This clonotype was observed at least ten times. The genes are TRBV14 and TRBJ1-1; D uncertain. Germline V CDR1 and CDR2: SGHDN, FVKESK. The CDR3 contains 12 residues. V dropped 2 bases and J dropped 3 bases, with 4 bases sitting between them. CDR3 protein: CASSQRHTEAFF. The CDR3 coding sequence is TGTGCCAGCAGCCAAAGGCACACTGAAGCTTTCTTT.

The rearrangement joins TRBV29-1 to TRBJ1-3, with 7 bases fitting TRBD1. CDR3 size: 14 residues. V shed 3 bases and J 8 bases; nucleotides not matched to a gene: 10. Germline V gene data show CDR1 as SQVTM and CDR2 as ANQGSEA. The CDR3 loop reads CSVDEGAYGYTIYF. For the CDR3, the DNA is TGCAGCGTTGATGAGGGGGCGTATGGCTACACCATATATTTT.

This clonotype was found many times. The chain carries TRBV2 and TRBJ1-4; D is unresolved. CDR3 size: 12 residues. The germline gives CDR1 SNHLY, CDR2 FYNNEI. Trimming stripped 7 bases from V and 4 bases from J, with 7 bases between. DNA of the CDR3: TGTGCCAGCACGGACCATAATGAAAAACTGTTTTTT. It specifies CASTDHNEKLFF. Using reference TRBV2 and TRBJ1-4 for the parts outside the CDR3, the full variable domain is EPEVTQTPSHQVTQMGQEVILRCVPISNHLYFYWYRQILGQKVEFLVSFYNNEISEKSEIFDDQFSVERPDGSNFTLKIRSTKLEDSAMYFCASTDHNEKLFFGSGTQLSVL.

The chain is built from TRBV20-1 and TRBJ2-7; TRBD1 agrees at 8 bases. The CDR3 consists of 15 residues. Trimming removed 3 bases from V and 6 bases from J; junction bases left unmatched: 13. Germline CDR1 reads DFQATT; CDR2 reads SNEGSKA (reference sequence). CDR3 in amino acids: CSARYQDRVSREQYF. The CDR3 coding sequence is TGCAGTGCTAGGTACCAGGACAGGGTATCCCGCGAGCAGTACTTC.

V and J are TRBV7-2 and TRBJ2-7, with 8 bases lining up with TRBD1. The CDR3 is 14 amino acids. V trimming: 5 bases; J trimming: 3 bases; junction bases outside the gene matches: 6. Per germline, CDR1 SGHTA and CDR2 FQGNSA. DNA of the CDR3: TGTGCCAGCAGCATGGGACAGGTGGGCTACGAGCAGTACTTC. This translates into CASSMGQVGYEQYF.

V usage is TRBV28 and J usage is TRBJ2-2; 8 positions agree with TRBD2. V shed 8 bases, J shed 4 bases, and the junction held 9 bases outside the gene matches. Per the germline V gene, CDR1 is MDHEN and CDR2 is SYDVKM. This CDR3 comprises 15 residues. The CDR3 DNA reads as TGTGCCAGCTTACCGGGACTAGGGGTCACCGGGGAGCTGTTTTTT. Translating gives CASLPGLGVTGELFF. The whole variable domain, filled in from reference TRBV28 and TRBJ2-2, reads DVKVTQSSRYLVKRTGEKVFLECVQDMDHENMFWYRQDPGLGLRLIYFSYDVKMKEKGDIPEGYSVSREKKERFSLILESASTNQTSMYLCASLPGLGVTGELFFGEGSRLTVL.

This clonotype was detected many times. The chain employs TRBV6-6 and TRBJ2-7, with 10 bases fitting TRBD2. After removal of 0 bases from V and 7 bases from J, the junction contained 9 bases not matched to a gene. This CDR3 comprises 16 residues. Germline loops: CDR1 MNHNY, CDR2 SVGAGI (reference sequence). The CDR3 DNA sequence: TGTGCCAGCAGTTACTCCCCTAGCGGGAGTTTTCTGGAGCAGTACTTC. It yields the protein CASSYSPSGSFLEQYF.

The chain is built from TRBV5-1 and TRBJ2-5; 7 bases are a match to TRBD1. Germline V lookup: CDR1 SGHRS, CDR2 YFSETQ. V dropped 8 bases and J dropped 3; count of bases not matched to a gene: 10. The CDR3 consists of 14 residues. The CDR3 is CASTAGTVKETQYF. The CDR3 DNA follows: TGCGCCAGTACGGCTGGGACAGTAAAAGAGACCCAGTACTTC.

This rearrangement joins TRBV30 to TRBJ2-7, with 10 nucleotides matching TRBD2. Trimming removed 3 bases from V and 2 bases from J; junction bases left unmatched: 10. Germline V gene lookup returns CDR1 GTSNPN and CDR2 SVGIG (reference sequence). This CDR3 is 16 amino acids long. The CDR3 here is CAWRRASGGIPYEQYF. CDR3 bases: TGTGCCTGGAGAAGGGCTAGCGGGGGCATACCCTACGAGCAGTACTTC.

Concerning this clonotype: A much bigger clone sits one base away, suggesting this may be a read error. The missing conserved phenylalanine or tryptophan at the end of this CDR3 makes a read error likely. This chain uses TRBV5-1 with TRBJ2-7; TRBD1 agrees at 7 bases. In germline, CDR1 is SGHRS, CDR2 YFSETQ. The CDR3 has 15 residues. V shed 3 bases and J 2 bases; nucleotides not matched to a gene: 8. This chain's CDR3 is CASSYDRELPYEQYL. CDR3 sequence (DNA): TGCGCCAGCAGCTACGACAGGGAACTACCCTACGAGCAGTACCTC.

Comments on this clonotype: This may stem from a read error, because a much larger clone lies one nucleotide away. The chain has TRBV19 and TRBJ2-7; D tentatively fits TRBD1 or TRBD2 (5 bases each). Germline CDR1 LNHDA, CDR2 SQIVND (reference sequence). The CDR3 has 13 residues. Trimming removed 9 bases at V and 4 bases at J, with 16 bases between. CDR3 loop: CASSGRGPYEQYF. DNA of the CDR3: TGTGCCAGCAGTGGTCGGGGACCATACGAGCAGTACTTC.

This clonotype showed up many times. The rearrangement joins TRBV19 to TRBJ1-1; D perhaps matches TRBD1 (5 bases). CDR1 and CDR2 from the germline V gene are LNHDA and SQIVND (reference sequence). This CDR3 region has 18 residues. V gave up 6 bases and J gave up 1 base, with 24 bases separating them. Here the CDR3 reads CASRGWRGRGRQNTEAFF. In DNA form, the CDR3 reads TGTGCCAGTAGGGGATGGAGGGGAAGAGGAAGGCAGAACACTGAAGCTTTCTTT.

This clonotype was detected many times. This rearrangement joins TRBV12-3 or TRBV12-4 to TRBJ2-5; TRBD2 aligns across 12 bases. V lost 6 bases, J lost 2 bases, and 4 bases stayed unmatched. CDR3 length: 15 residues. The CDR3 loop is CASSRTSGAQETQYF. CDR3 sequence (DNA): TGTGCCAGCAGCAGGACTAGCGGGGCTCAAGAGACCCAGTACTTC.

This clonotype was counted at least ten times. The chain combines TRBV4-1 with TRBJ1-3; no definite D call. Per the germline V gene, CDR1 is MGHRA and CDR2 is YSYEKL. Trimming pared 2 bases from V and 0 bases from J, leaving 11 bases between. CDR3 length equals 16 residues. The CDR3 region is CASSQPILDSGNTIYF. The CDR3 nucleotides read TGCGCCAGCAGCCAACCTATACTAGACTCTGGAAACACCATATATTTT.

The CDR3 sequence: CASSFRDSGRVQHF. CDR3 sequence (DNA): TGTGCCAGCAGTTTTCGGGACAGCGGGAGGGTCCAGCATTTT. The rearrangement joins TRBV28 to TRBJ1-5; 7 nucleotides align to TRBD1. Trimming at V came to 3 bases and at J to 12 bases, leaving 11 bases not matched to a gene. This CDR3 spans 14 amino acids. CDR1 is MDHEN, CDR2 SYDVKM, per germline. Full variable domain (missing parts from reference TRBV28 and TRBJ1-5): DVKVTQSSRYLVKRTGEKVFLECVQDMDHENMFWYRQDPGLGLRLIYFSYDVKMKEKGDIPEGYSVSREKKERFSLILESASTNQTSMYLCASSFRDSGRVQHFGDGTRLSIL.

This clonotype was seen at least ten times. The V gene is TRBV12-5, the J gene TRBJ1-1; D gene ambiguous. The CDR3 totals 12 residues. Germline V gene data show CDR1 as LGHNT and CDR2 as FRNRAP. Trimming removed 1 base from V and 9 bases from J, with 9 bases in between. Here the CDR3 DNA reads TGTGCTAGTGGTTTGGAGACAACAAAAGCTTTCTTT. Its translation is CASGLETTKAFF.

This clonotype has at least ten counts. This chain links TRBV7-3 with TRBJ2-5, with TRBD2 identical over 8 bases. Looked up from germline, CDR1 is SGHTA and CDR2 is FQGTGA. The CDR3 runs 15 residues. J was trimmed by 6 bases and V by 2 bases; bases with no gene match: 8. This CDR3 reads CASSLSGGPGKTQYF. In DNA form, the CDR3 reads TGTGCCAGCAGCTTATCGGGAGGGCCAGGAAAGACCCAGTACTTC.

Regarding this clonotype: A much larger clonotype is one base distant, so this may be a read error. CDR3: CASSDSDQPQHF. The CDR3 nucleotides are TGTGCCAGCAGTGACAGTGATCAGCCCCAGCATTTT. The chain links TRBV25-1 to TRBJ1-5; no definite D call. V was cut by 3 bases and J by 5 bases, with 5 bases left in between. This CDR3 has 12 residues. CDR1 is MGHDK, CDR2 SYGVNS, per germline. Full variable domain (remainder filled in from reference TRBV25-1 and TRBJ1-5): EADIYQTPRYLVIGTGKKITLECSQTMGHDKMYWYQQDPGMELHLIHYSYGVNSTEKGDLSSESTVSRIRTEHFPLTLESARPSHTSQYLCASSDSDQPQHFGDGTRLSIL.

This clonotype was counted between two and nine times. V and J are TRBV6-1 and TRBJ2-1; unclear D gene. Germline V lookup: CDR1 MNHNS, CDR2 SASEGT. This CDR3 has 14 residues. V lost 9 bases to trimming and J lost 3 bases, with 15 bases between them. The chain's CDR3 is CASAASWGYNEQFF. DNA for the CDR3: TGTGCCAGTGCCGCCTCCTGGGGCTACAATGAGCAGTTCTTC.

Of note for this clonotype: A much bigger clone sits one base away, suggesting this may be a read error. V gene TRBV5-1 combines with J gene TRBJ2-7; 8 bases match TRBD1. Trimming at V came to 4 bases and at J to 9 bases, leaving 15 bases not matched to a gene. The CDR3 spans 15 residues. CDR1 is SGHRS, CDR2 YFSETQ, per germline. The DNA for the CDR3 is TGCGCCAGCAGCCCCGGACAGGGCCACCCTTGGGTGCAGTACTTC. It yields the protein CASSPGQGHPWVQYF.

Comments on this clonotype: Just one base apart from a much larger clone, this may be a read error. The chain joins TRBV6-5 to TRBJ2-7; D is uncertain. Germline V CDR1 and CDR2: MNHEY, SVGAGI. The V and J ends lost 5 bases and 1 base respectively, with 15 bases between them. The CDR3 loop spans 15 amino acids. The CDR3 sequence is CASSRAAFSSYEQYF. CDR3 DNA: TGTGCCAGCAGTAGGGCAGCGTTTTCTTCCTACGAGCAGTACTTC.

V and J are TRBV11-2 and TRBJ1-2, with D unresolved. Germline CDR1 is SGHAT and CDR2 is FQNNGV. The CDR3 covers 15 residues. V shed 7 bases and J shed 1 base, with 16 bases lying between them. This CDR3 is CASTLRPGYNYGYTF. The CDR3 DNA reads TGTGCCAGCACCCTTAGGCCAGGATATAACTATGGCTACACCTTC.

In this sample, this clonotype turned up many times. The chain joins TRBV20-1 to TRBJ1-3; 8 positions agree with TRBD1. From germline, CDR1 is DFQATT and CDR2 SNEGSKA (reference sequence). The V segment lost 6 bases and the J segment 7 bases; nucleotides outside the gene matches: 5. The CDR3 contains 12 residues. This chain's CDR3 is CSADRGRNTIYF. CDR3 DNA sequence: TGCAGTGCCGACAGGGGAAGGAACACCATATATTTT.

This clonotype was detected many times. The CDR3: CASSDGTALNTEAFF. The DNA of the CDR3 is TGTGCCAGCAGTGATGGGACAGCCCTTAACACTGAAGCTTTCTTT. The chain recombines TRBV6-1 with TRBJ1-1; 7 nucleotides align to TRBD1. Germline assignment: CDR1 MNHNS and CDR2 SASEGT. The CDR3 extends over 15 amino acids. The V and J ends lost 3 bases and 2 bases, in that order; junction bases with no gene match: 6.

This clonotype occurred many times. The V and J genes are TRBV2 and TRBJ1-4; the D gene is possibly TRBD1 (5 bases). The V and J ends lost 8 bases and 6 bases respectively, with 16 bases between them. Germline V gene sequence: CDR1 SNHLY, CDR2 FYNNEI. CDR3 length: 14 amino acids. CDR3 in amino acids: CASYGATGDEKLFF. CDR3 nucleotide sequence: TGTGCCAGCTACGGGGCCACCGGCGATGAAAAACTGTTTTTT.

Concerning this clonotype: Sequence at one end of the junction differs from germline and may be a read error. The rearrangement links TRBV7-2 to TRBJ1-1; tentative D call: TRBD1 (5 bases). The CDR3 has 13 amino acids. Per germline, CDR1 SGHTA and CDR2 FQGNSA. The DNA of the CDR3 is TGTGCCGGCAGCCAGGGCGGATACACTGAAGCTTTCTTT. Translated, it gives CAGSQGGYTEAFF.

This clonotype was picked up a small number of times. The V and J genes are TRBV7-3 and TRBJ2-2, with D tentatively TRBD1 or TRBD2 (5 bases each). V was clipped by 2 bases and J by 1 base, with 14 bases between them. CDR1 and CDR2 from the germline V gene are SGHTA and FQGTGA. The CDR3 has 17 residues. In DNA, the CDR3 is TGTGCCAGCAGCTTACCCGGGACCACACTGAACACCGGGGAGCTGTTTTTT. Translation: CASSLPGTTLNTGELFF.

The J gene is TRBJ1-1, the V gene TRBV29-1; D is unresolved. The V gene's germline CDR1 is SQVTM and CDR2 ANQGSEA. Trimming cost V 6 bases and J 5 bases, with 16 bases left between them. This CDR3 region has 13 residues. Written as DNA, the CDR3 is TGCAGCGTACGCGCGGGGATGTGGACTGAAGCTTTCTTT. Its protein is CSVRAGMWTEAFF.

In this sample, this clonotype turned up once. The CDR3 sequence is CASSWDNTEAFF. The CDR3 DNA sequence: TGTGCCAGCAGCTGGGATAACACTGAAGCTTTCTTT. The chain has TRBV11-1 and TRBJ1-1; D is ambiguous. Trimming left V 4 bases short and J 2 bases short, with 5 bases between. The CDR3 runs to 12 residues. Germline-derived CDR1 and CDR2 are SGHAT and FQDESV (reference sequence). Combining the CDR3 with reference TRBV11-1 and TRBJ1-1 gives the whole variable domain EAEVAQSPRYKITEKSQAVAFWCDPISGHATLYWYRQILGQGPELLVQFQDESVVDDSQLPKDRFSAERLKGVDSTLKIQPAELGDSAMYLCASSWDNTEAFFGQGTRLTVV.

This chain uses TRBV15 with TRBJ2-6; 7 positions agree with TRBD1. This CDR3 comprises 17 residues. V shed 3 bases and J 4 bases; nucleotides not matched to a gene: 9. Germline CDR1 and CDR2: LNHNV and YYDKDF (reference sequence). Here the CDR3 reads CATSRDGTDTGANVLTF. The CDR3 DNA reads TGTGCCACCAGCAGGGACGGGACAGACACCGGGGCCAACGTCCTGACTTTC.